This T cell receptor (beta chain) was sequenced during a study of T cells in Graves' hyperthyroidism and ophthalmopathy. This clonotype showed up many times. From RNA transcripts, TCR beta CDR3 regions were amplified. An initial round of RT-PCR targeting the TCR CDR3 relied on the HTBI primer set. TCRdb itself ran the multiplex PCR reads through MiXCR, one entry per CDR3 protein. Of 490,000 or so distinct CDR3 sequences listed, 40% to 50% are singletons. The CDR3 is 15 residues long. Trimming stripped 5 bases from V and 4 bases from J, with 14 bases between. Germline-derived CDR1 and CDR2 are SGHAT and FQNNGV.

The clonotype comes from an adult woman with Graves' disease, either hyperthyroidism or ophthalmopathy (not recorded which). The specimen was peripheral blood or thyroid tissue (not recorded which). This sequence joins TRBV11-2 and TRBJ1-4, with a weak D call TRBD1 (6 bases). The CDR3 DNA reads TGTGCCAGCAGCGCTTTCCAGGGGAGTAATGAAAAACTGTTTTTT. Its translation is CASSAFQGSNEKLFF.